This entry concerns a single TCR beta chain. The sample belongs to a study of blood T cell repertoires in COVID-19. Trimming left V 0 bases short and J 3 bases short, with 8 bases between. The CDR3 is 14 amino acids. Germline CDR1 is SGHTA and CDR2 is FQGNSA. Authors' analysis steps: Reference gene primers were amplified, and this amplification served to estimate nucleated cell counts. Clones were sequenced by immunoSEQ multiplex PCR, and TCRdb holds only the in-frame ones, with some missing. The V and J calls and clone size come from that table; D and trimming were worked out from the DNA. The sample includes approximately 240,000 clones, 84% seen only once; the top ten take less than 20%.

This chain connects TRBV7-2 to TRBJ1-2; D is perhaps TRBD1 (6 bases). The source of this sequence is a woman older than 75 with active or convalescent COVID-19. Sequencing was done on a sample of peripheral blood. This CDR3 is CASSLAGGDYGYTF. For the CDR3, the DNA is TGTGCCAGCAGCTTAGCAGGGGGAGACTATGGCTACACCTTC.